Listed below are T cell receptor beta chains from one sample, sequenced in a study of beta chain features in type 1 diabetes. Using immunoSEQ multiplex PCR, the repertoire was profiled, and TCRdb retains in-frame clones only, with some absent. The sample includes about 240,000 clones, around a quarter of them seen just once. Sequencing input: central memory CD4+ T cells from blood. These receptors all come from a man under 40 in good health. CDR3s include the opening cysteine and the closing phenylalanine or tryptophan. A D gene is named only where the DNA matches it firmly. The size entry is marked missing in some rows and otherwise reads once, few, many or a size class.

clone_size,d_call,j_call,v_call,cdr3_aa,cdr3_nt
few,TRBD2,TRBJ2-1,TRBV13,CASSHRTSGGHEQFF,TGTGCCAGCAGCCACCGGACTAGCGGGGGTCATGAGCAGTTCTTC
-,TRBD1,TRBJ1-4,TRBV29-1,CSVDKGQCYEKLFF,TGCAGCGTTGATAAGGGACAGTGTTATGAAAAACTGTTTTTT
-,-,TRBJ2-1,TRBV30,CAWSVVGSNSYNEQFF,TGTGCCTGGAGTGTTGTGGGGTCCAACTCCTACAATGAGCAGTTCTTC
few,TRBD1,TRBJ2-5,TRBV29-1,CSVEDSGGPETQYF,TGCAGCGTTGAAGATTCAGGGGGTCCGGAGACCCAGTACTTC
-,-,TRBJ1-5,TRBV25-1,CASSQGNSNQPQHF,TGTGCCAGCAGTCAGGGTAACAGCAATCAGCCCCAGCATTTT
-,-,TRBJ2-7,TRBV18,CASSPKAYEQYF,TGTGCCAGCTCACCAAAAGCCTACGAGCAGTACTTC
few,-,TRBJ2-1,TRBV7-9,CASSSMRGRLQSNEQFF,TGTGCCAGCAGCTCGATGCGAGGGCGATTACAATCGAATGAGCAGTTCTTC
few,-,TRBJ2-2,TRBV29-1,CSVLPRGNTGELFF,TGCAGCGTTCTTCCCCGGGGCAACACCGGGGAGCTGTTTTTT
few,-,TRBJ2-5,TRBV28,CASTREETQYF,TGTGCCAGCACGAGGGAAGAGACCCAGTACTTC
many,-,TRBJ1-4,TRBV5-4,CASSLMAGAGSEKLFF,TGTGCCAGCAGCTTGATGGCAGGGGCGGGTAGTGAAAAACTGTTTTTT
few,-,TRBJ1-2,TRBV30,CAWSESRARDGYTF,TGTGCCTGGAGTGAGTCGCGGGCGCGGGATGGCTACACCTTC
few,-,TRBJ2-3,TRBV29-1,CSVEEASSTDTQYF,TGCAGCGTTGAAGAGGCCTCTAGCACAGATACGCAGTATTTT
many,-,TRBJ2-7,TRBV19,CASSVQTGSYEQYF,TGTGCCAGTAGTGTTCAGACAGGTTCCTACGAGCAGTACTTC
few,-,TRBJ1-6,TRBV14,CASSQEGTPWDPPLHF,TGTGCCAGCAGCCAAGAAGGGACTCCTTGGGATCCACCCCTCCACTTT
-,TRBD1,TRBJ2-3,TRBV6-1,CASSESGTGVYTQYF,TGTGCCAGCAGTGAATCCGGGACAGGGGTTTATACGCAGTATTTT
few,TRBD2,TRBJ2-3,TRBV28,CASRPGTSGTDTQYF,TGTGCCAGCAGGCCCGGGACTAGCGGCACAGATACGCAGTATTTT
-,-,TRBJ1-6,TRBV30,CASGRNSPLHF,TGTGCCTCCGGGAGAAATTCACCCCTCCACTTT
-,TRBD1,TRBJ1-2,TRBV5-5,CASSRDRVDTF,TGTGCCAGCAGCAGGGACAGGGTCGACACCTTC
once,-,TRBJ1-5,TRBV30,CAWSVRRGASNQPQHF,TGTGCCTGGAGTGTACGGCGGGGGGCGAGCAATCAGCCCCAGCATTTT
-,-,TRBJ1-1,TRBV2,CASSEHGVTEAFF,TGTGCCAGCAGTGAACACGGCGTCACTGAAGCTTTCTTT
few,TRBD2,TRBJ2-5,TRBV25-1,CASRRAGTSETQYF,TGTGCCAGCCGCAGAGCGGGGACCAGCGAGACCCAGTACTTC
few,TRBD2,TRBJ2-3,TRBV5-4,CASRSEGGSTDTQYF,TGTGCCAGCAGGAGCGAGGGAGGGAGCACAGATACGCAGTATTTT
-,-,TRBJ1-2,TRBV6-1,CASSANYGYTF,TGTGCCAGCAGTGCTAACTATGGCTACACCTTC
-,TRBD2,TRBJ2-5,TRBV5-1,CASSFDWGLAGETQYF,TGCGCCAGCAGCTTTGACTGGGGACTAGCCGGCGAGACCCAGTACTTC
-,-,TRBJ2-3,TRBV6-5,CASRTGSSGMDTQYF,TGTGCCAGCAGAACAGGGTCCTCTGGGATGGATACGCAGTATTTT
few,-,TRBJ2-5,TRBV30,CAWRPFQETQYF,TGTGCCTGGAGACCCTTCCAAGAGACCCAGTACTTC
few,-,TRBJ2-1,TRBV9,CASSSRLDPLLFF,TGTGCCAGCAGCTCCCGACTAGACCCACTGCTGTTCTTC
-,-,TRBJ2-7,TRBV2,CASSQGIDPYEQYF,TGTGCCAGCAGCCAAGGGATAGATCCCTACGAGCAGTACTTC
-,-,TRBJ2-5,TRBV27,CASSPYRDGAQETQYF,TGTGCCAGCAGTCCCTACCGGGACGGAGCCCAAGAGACCCAGTACTTC
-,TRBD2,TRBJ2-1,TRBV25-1,CASYSGGGLRNEQFF,TGTGCCAGCTATAGCGGGGGAGGCCTTAGAAATGAGCAGTTCTTC
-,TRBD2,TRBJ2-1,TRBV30,CAWSIPSGGYNEQFF,TGTGCCTGGAGTATCCCCAGCGGGGGGTACAATGAGCAGTTCTTC
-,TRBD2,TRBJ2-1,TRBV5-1,CASSFIREAYNEQFF,TGCGCCAGCAGCTTTATCCGGGAGGCGTACAATGAGCAGTTCTTC
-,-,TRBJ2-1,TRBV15,CATSRDQRNEQFF,TGTGCCACCAGCAGAGATCAGCGCAATGAGCAGTTCTTC
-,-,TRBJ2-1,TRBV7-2,CASRLGGWDEQFF,TGTGCCAGCAGACTAGGGGGTTGGGATGAGCAGTTCTTC
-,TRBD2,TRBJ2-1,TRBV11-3,CASSTGGRGDEQFF,TGTGCCAGCAGCACGGGGGGGCGCGGCGATGAGCAGTTCTTC
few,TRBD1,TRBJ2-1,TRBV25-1,CASSDPGQGVSEQFF,TGTGCCAGCAGTGACCCGGGACAGGGGGTCAGCGAGCAGTTCTTC
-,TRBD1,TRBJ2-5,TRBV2,CASSEALLGTGAIETQYF,TGTGCCAGCAGTGAAGCGCTTCTAGGGACAGGGGCAATAGAGACCCAGTACTTC
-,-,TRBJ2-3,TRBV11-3,CASSLRGTDTQYF,TGTGCCAGCAGCTTAAGAGGGACAGATACGCAGTATTTT